This TCR beta chain emerged from a study of pediatric ulcerative colitis (dated by TCRdb to the late 2010s). Looking at the study overall: Among the ulcerative colitis patients, about seven had pancolitis and two had left-sided colitis, and histology in every patient was consistent with ulcerative colitis. From about ten newly diagnosed, treatment-naive pediatric ulcerative colitis patients and four non-IBD control children, paired blood and rectal samples were collected. Using the Pediatric Ulcerative Colitis Activity Index, a couple of patients were classed as having mild disease, several as having moderate disease and three as having acute severe colitis. General findings and caveats noted by the study authors: Features of the rectal repertoire distinguished controls, mild-moderate colitis patients and acute severe colitis patients, and in acute severe colitis, rectal diversity was reduced because of clonal expansions. Repertoires were derived from total lymphocyte DNA, so rare subsets such as regulatory T cells may have patterns not reflected. A couple of rectal CDR3 clonotypes were found in every ulcerative colitis patient but in no control. Clonal overlap between a subject's own blood and rectum was significantly greater in ulcerative colitis patients than in controls, which suggests more T cell trafficking to inflamed tissue. The healthy control group was small, consisting of only four individuals. For technical reasons, substantially fewer templates were yielded by the blood samples of two patients, and these blood samples were excluded from blood-rectal overlap analysis.

This clone appeared once. It has no known antigen specificity. Base qualities were left out, and no much larger clone turns up one base away. Through the immunoSEQ TRB Survey service, multiplex V and J primers were used to amplify rearranged CDR3 beta regions from genomic DNA. Survey-level sequencing depth of up to 500,000 reads per sample was used to keep depth equal across samples. Libraries were purified and pooled, and sequencing was performed on Illumina technology. In the paper's pipeline: Productive clonality, sample overlap, pairwise scatters, CDR3 beta length, V/D/J gene usage and productiveness were all assessed with the immunoSEQ online tools. Calculated diversity was defined as the number of unique rearrangements divided by total templates, multiplied by 100, and Shannon and Simpson indices were computed as well. Principal component analysis was performed on Z-score normalized data with the R prcomp function and the ggbiplot package. Morisita's index was used to quantify blood-rectal clonal overlap within each subject. This is the immuneACCESS table as TCRdb keeps it, with only in-frame sequences that have V and J called. A part of the clones is gone; compared with another copy, unresolved V genes explain less than half, and the rest is unexplained. D and trimming come from the DNA, and the V and J calls and clone size come from that table. For this sample the table gives 30,000 or so clones, of which approximately 78% were detected only once. Of the sample, approximately 4.3% falls within the top ten clones.

Reading from cysteine to phenylalanine, the CDR3 counts 15 amino acids. Only the CDR3 DNA stays, 45 bases, in frame from base 1. The germline V gene provides CDR1 SGDLS and CDR2 YYNGEE. V lost 4 bases and J lost 8 bases, and the count of bases not matched to a germline gene is 11. No immunosuppressive medication had been given to the ulcerative colitis patients before the diagnostic colonoscopy. A blood sample was drawn at the time of the colonoscopy. The Wizard kit (Promega) was used to extract genomic DNA from the blood and intestinal samples. The chain is assembled from TRBV9 and TRBJ2-3; TRBD2 aligns with 9 central bases. This clonotype was obtained from a boy aged 5 to 17 with severe ulcerative colitis. Specimen: blood. This receptor carries the CDR3 CASSPLAGVAGTQYF. The nucleotide sequence is given as TGTGCCAGCAGCCCATTAGCGGGGGTAGCGGGTACGCAGTATTTT.